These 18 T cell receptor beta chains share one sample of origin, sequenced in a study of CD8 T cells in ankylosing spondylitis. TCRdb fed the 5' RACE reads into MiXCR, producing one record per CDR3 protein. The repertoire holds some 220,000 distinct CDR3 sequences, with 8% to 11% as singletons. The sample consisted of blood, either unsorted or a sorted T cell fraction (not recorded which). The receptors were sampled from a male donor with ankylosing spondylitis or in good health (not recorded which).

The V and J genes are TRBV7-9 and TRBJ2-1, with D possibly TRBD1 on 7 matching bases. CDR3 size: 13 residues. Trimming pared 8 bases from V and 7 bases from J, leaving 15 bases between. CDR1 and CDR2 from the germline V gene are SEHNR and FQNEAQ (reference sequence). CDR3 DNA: TGTGCCAGCGTTCTGGCAGGGGGGAATGAGCAGTTCTTC. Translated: CASVLAGGNEQFF.

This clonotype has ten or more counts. The CDR3 sequence is CASGHTANTGELFF. The CDR3 region has the DNA TGTGCCAGCGGTCACACAGCGAACACCGGGGAGCTGTTTTTT. V is TRBV12-3 or TRBV12-4 and J is TRBJ2-2, with D unresolved. V lost 8 bases and J lost 0, with 10 bases in between. This CDR3 comprises 14 residues.

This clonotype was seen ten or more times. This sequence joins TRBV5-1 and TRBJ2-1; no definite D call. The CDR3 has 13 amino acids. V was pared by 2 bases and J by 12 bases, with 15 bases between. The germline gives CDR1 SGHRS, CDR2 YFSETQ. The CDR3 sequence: CASSFDPTGMQFF. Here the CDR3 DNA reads TGCGCCAGCAGCTTCGACCCTACTGGTATGCAGTTCTTC.

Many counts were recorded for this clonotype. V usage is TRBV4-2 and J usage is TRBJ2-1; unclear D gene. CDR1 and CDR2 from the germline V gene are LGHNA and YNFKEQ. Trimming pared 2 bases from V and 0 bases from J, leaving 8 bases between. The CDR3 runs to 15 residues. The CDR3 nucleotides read TGTGCCAGCAGCCAAAGCCAGAGCTCCTACAATGAGCAGTTCTTC. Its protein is CASSQSQSSYNEQFF.

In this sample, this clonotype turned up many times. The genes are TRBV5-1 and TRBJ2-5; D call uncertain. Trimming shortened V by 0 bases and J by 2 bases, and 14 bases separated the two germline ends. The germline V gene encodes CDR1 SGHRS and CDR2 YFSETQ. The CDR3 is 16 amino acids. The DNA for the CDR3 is TGCGCCAGCAGCTTGGATCCAAACCAGTGGCAAGAGACCCAGTACTTC. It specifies CASSLDPNQWQETQYF.

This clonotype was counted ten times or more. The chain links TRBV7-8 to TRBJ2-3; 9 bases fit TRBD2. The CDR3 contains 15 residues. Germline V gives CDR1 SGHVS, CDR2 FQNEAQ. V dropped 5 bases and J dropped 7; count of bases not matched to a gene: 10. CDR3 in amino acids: CASSPSGALMNTQYF. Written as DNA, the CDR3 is TGTGCCAGCAGCCCTAGCGGGGCCCTTATGAATACGCAGTATTTT.

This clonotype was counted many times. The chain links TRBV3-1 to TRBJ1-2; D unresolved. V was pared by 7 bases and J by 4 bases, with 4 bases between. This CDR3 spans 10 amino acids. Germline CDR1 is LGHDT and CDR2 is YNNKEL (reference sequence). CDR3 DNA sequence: TGTGCCAGCATCTCCTATGGCTACACCTTC. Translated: CASISYGYTF.

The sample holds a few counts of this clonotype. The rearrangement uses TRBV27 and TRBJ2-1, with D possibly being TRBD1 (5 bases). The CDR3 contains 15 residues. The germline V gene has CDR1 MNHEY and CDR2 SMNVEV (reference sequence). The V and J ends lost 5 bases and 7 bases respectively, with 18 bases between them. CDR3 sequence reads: CASSTPNSRGNEQFF. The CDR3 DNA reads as TGTGCCAGCAGTACCCCTAACAGTAGGGGAAATGAGCAGTTCTTC.

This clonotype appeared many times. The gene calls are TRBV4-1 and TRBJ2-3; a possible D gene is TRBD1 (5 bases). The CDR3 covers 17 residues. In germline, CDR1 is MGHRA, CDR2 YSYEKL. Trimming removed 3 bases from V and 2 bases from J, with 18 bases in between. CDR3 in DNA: TGCGCCAGCAGCCACACCTACCAGGGTGAAGACACAGATACGCAGTATTTT. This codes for CASSHTYQGEDTDTQYF.

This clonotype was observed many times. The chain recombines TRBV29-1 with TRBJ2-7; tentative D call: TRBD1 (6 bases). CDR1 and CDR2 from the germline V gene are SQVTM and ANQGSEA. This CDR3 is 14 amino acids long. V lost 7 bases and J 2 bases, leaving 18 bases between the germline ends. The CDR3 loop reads CSAHRTDRTYEQYF. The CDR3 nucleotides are TGCAGCGCTCACCGGACAGATCGGACCTACGAGCAGTACTTC.

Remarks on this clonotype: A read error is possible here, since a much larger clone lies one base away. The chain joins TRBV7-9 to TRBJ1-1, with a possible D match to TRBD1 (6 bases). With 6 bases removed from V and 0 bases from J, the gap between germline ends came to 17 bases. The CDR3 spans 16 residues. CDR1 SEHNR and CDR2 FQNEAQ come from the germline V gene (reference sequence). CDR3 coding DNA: TGTGCCAGCAGATACGGACAGAGGGAATTGAACACTGAAGCTTTCTTT. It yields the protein CASRYGQRELNTEAFF.

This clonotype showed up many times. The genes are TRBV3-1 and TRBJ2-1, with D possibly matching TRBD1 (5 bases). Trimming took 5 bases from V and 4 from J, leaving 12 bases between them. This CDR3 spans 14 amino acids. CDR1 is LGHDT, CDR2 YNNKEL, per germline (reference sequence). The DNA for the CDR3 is TGTGCCAGCAGCAGGCAGGGTACGTACAATGAGCAGTTCTTC. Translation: CASSRQGTYNEQFF.

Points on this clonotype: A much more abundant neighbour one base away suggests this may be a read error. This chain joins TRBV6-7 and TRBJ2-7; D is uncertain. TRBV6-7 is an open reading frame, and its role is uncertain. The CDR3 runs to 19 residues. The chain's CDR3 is CTSSFRTASSWNLPYEQYF. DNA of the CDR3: TGTACCAGCAGTTTTCGAACAGCATCCTCCTGGAACCTCCCCTACGAGCAGTACTTC.

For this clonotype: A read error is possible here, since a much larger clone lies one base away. The CDR3 sequence: CASGLGGGEVNEQFF. For the CDR3, the DNA is TGTGCCAGCGGCTTAGGGGGGGGAGAAGTGAATGAGCAGTTCTTC. The chain links TRBV7-9 to TRBJ2-1, with D maybe TRBD2 (7 bases). This CDR3 region has 15 residues. Germline V gene data show CDR1 as SEHNR and CDR2 as FQNEAQ (reference sequence).

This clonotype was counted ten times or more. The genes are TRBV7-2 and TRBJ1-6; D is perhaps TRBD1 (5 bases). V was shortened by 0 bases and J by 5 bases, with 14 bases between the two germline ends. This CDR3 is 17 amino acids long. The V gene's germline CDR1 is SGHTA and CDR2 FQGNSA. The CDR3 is CASSLARQGPNNSPLHF. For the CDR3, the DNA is TGTGCCAGCAGCTTAGCGCGGCAGGGTCCAAATAATTCACCCCTCCACTTT.

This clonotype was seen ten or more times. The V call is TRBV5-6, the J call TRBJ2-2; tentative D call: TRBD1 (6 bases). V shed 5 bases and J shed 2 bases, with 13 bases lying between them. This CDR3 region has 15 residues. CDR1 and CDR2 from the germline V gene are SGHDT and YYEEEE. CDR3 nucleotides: TGTGCCAGCAGATCCCAGGGGACAAACACCGGGGAGCTGTTTTTT. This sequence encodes CASRSQGTNTGELFF. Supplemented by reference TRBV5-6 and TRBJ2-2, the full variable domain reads DAGVTQSPTHLIKTRGQQVTLRCSPKSGHDTVSWYQQALGQGPQFIFQYYEEEERQRGNFPDRFSGHQFPNYSSELNVNALLLGDSALYLCASRSQGTNTGELFFGEGSRLTVL.

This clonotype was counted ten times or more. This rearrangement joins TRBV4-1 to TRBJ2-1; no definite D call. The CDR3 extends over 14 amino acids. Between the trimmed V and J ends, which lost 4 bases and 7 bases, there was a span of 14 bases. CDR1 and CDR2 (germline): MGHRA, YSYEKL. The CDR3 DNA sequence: TGCGCCAGCAGCCTCCACCACTCCGCAAATGAGCAGTTCTTC. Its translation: CASSLHHSANEQFF.

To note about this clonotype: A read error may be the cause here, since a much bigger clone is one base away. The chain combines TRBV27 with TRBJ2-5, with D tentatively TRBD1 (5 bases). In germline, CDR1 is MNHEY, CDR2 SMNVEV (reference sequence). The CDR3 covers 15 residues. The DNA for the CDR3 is TGTTCCAGCAGTTTTGGATTAGGGGCCCAAGAGACCCAGTACTTC. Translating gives CSSSFGLGAQETQYF.